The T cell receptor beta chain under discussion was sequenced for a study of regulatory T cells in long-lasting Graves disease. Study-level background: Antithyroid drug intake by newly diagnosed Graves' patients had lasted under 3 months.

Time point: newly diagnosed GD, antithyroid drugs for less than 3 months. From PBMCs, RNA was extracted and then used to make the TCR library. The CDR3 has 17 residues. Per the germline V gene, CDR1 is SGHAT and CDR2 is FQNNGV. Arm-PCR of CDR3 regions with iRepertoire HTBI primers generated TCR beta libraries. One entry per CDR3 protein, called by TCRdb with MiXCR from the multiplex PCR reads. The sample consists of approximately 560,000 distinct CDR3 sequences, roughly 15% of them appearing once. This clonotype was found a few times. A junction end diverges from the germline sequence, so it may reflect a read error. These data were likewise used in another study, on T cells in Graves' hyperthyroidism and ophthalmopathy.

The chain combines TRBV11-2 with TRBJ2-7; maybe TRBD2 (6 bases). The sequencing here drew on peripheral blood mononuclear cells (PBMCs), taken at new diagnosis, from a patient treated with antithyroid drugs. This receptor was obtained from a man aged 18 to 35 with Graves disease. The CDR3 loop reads CASSQGPPGLAGYEQYF. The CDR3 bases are TGCGCCAGCAGCCAAGGTCCCCCGGGACTGGCAGGGTACGAGCAGTACTTC. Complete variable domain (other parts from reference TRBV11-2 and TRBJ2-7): EAGVAQSPRYKIIEKRQSVAFWCNPISGHATLYWYQQILGQGPKLLIQFQNNGVVDDSQLPKDRFSAERLKGVDSTLKIQPAKLEDSAVYLCASSQGPPGLAGYEQYFGPGTRLTVT.